Each of the 10 T cell receptor beta chains below was sequenced from the same sample in a study of T cell repertoires in cytomegalovirus infection. The antigens for these receptors are not known. In TCRdb, the reads were re-called with MiXCR into one record per CDR3 protein. The table records about 890,000 distinct CDR3 sequences, roughly a third of them present only once. The input for sequencing was cultured CD8+ T cells from PBMCs, taken from culture after CMV antigen stimulation. The receptors were sampled from a human donor in good health (CMV status not recorded). Some clones in this sample may be carry-over from other donors' samples.

The chain carries TRBV6-6 and TRBJ2-3, with a possible D match to TRBD1 (5 bases). The CDR3 is 17 amino acids. Germline V gene sequence: CDR1 MNHNY, CDR2 SVGAGI (reference sequence). The V gene lost 4 bases and the J gene lost 0 bases, with 17 bases spanning the gap. The CDR3 reads CASSFFLQGSSTDTQYF. In DNA form, the CDR3 reads TGTGCCAGCAGTTTTTTCCTCCAGGGTTCTAGCACAGATACGCAGTATTTT.

The chain joins TRBV3-1 to TRBJ1-1; 8 positions match TRBD1. Trimming cost V 5 bases and J 0 bases; bases outside gene matches: 8. Germline V gene sequence: CDR1 LGHDT, CDR2 YNNKEL (reference sequence). This CDR3 has 16 amino acids. The DNA for the CDR3 is TGTGCCAGCAGCTCCGGGACAGGAAAAATGAACACTGAAGCTTTCTTT. This gives the protein CASSSGTGKMNTEAFF. Full variable domain (rest looked up from reference TRBV3-1 and TRBJ1-1): DTAVSQTPKYLVTQMGNDKSIKCEQNLGHDTMYWYKQDSKKFLKIMFSYNNKELIINETVPNRFSPKSPDKAHLNLHINSLELGDSAVYFCASSSGTGKMNTEAFFGQGTRLTVV.

This clonotype occurred many times. The V and J genes are TRBV7-6 and TRBJ2-1; D may correspond to TRBD1 or TRBD2 (5 bases each). This CDR3 comprises 16 residues. Germline CDR1 and CDR2: SGHVS and FNYEAQ. V dropped 1 base and J dropped 0 bases, with 10 bases sitting between them. This CDR3 reads CASSLDPGSSYNEQFF. The CDR3, as DNA: TGTGCCAGCAGCTTAGACCCAGGGAGCTCCTACAATGAGCAGTTCTTC.

The CDR3 region is CASSSLQTGAMGYGYTF. CDR3 nucleotides: TGTGCCAGCAGTTCACTACAAACAGGGGCTATGGGCTATGGCTACACCTTC. This sequence joins TRBV6-1 and TRBJ1-2, with 7 bases aligning to TRBD1. Germline V gene lookup returns CDR1 MNHNS and CDR2 SASEGT. The junction had 16 bases not matched to a gene; V was cut back by 5 bases and J by 4 bases. The CDR3 has 17 amino acids.

To note about this clonotype: Compared with germline, one end of the junction differs, possibly owing to a read error. J is TRBJ2-1 and V is TRBV7-2; D assignment may be TRBD1 or TRBD2 (5 bases each). The CDR3 is 18 residues long. Germline CDR1 is SGHTA and CDR2 is FQGNSA. CDR3 coding DNA: TGTGCCAACAGCTTAAATGGGGACCCGATAGTTCCGAATAATGAGCAGTTCTTC. As protein: CANSLNGDPIVPNNEQFF.

About this clonotype: A read error is possible here, since a much larger clone lies one base away. This chain links TRBV7-6 with TRBJ2-2, with 8 bases fitting TRBD1. Germline V gene lookup returns CDR1 SGHVS and CDR2 FNYEAQ. The CDR3 runs 15 residues. CDR3 residues: CVSSRGTGNTGELFF. The CDR3 DNA reads TGTGTCAGCAGCCGAGGGACAGGCAACACCGGGGAGCTGTTTTTT.

This clonotype was seen just once. The chain employs TRBV9 and TRBJ1-2, with 8 bases identical to TRBD1. This CDR3 comprises 18 residues. Trimming at V came to 2 bases and at J to 7 bases, leaving 19 bases not matched to a gene. The germline CDR1 and CDR2 sequences are SGDLS and YYNGEE. The CDR3 nucleotides read TGTGCCAGCAGCGTGACCCGAAGTTTGGGACAGGAAAGCTTTGGCTACACCTTC. It is translated as CASSVTRSLGQESFGYTF.

A note on this clonotype: One end of the junction fails to match germline, which may point to a read error. The genes are TRBV6-5 and TRBJ1-3, with a weak D call TRBD1 (6 bases). CDR3 size: 17 residues. CDR1 is MNHEY and CDR2 is SVGAGI in the germline V gene. The CDR3 loop is CANSYGTIGAPGNTIYF. In DNA form, the CDR3 reads TGTGCCAACAGTTACGGGACAATAGGGGCCCCTGGAAACACCATATATTTT.

The V and J genes are TRBV28 and TRBJ2-5, with D tentatively TRBD1 (6 bases). The CDR3 contains 14 residues. Looked up from germline, CDR1 is MDHEN and CDR2 is SYDVKM. V lost 8 bases and J 2 bases, leaving 15 bases between the germline ends. The CDR3 here is CASSGRGSQETQYF. The CDR3 DNA follows: TGTGCCAGCTCGGGTAGGGGGTCACAAGAGACCCAGTACTTC. Using reference TRBV28 and TRBJ2-5 for the parts outside the CDR3, the full variable domain is DVKVTQSSRYLVKRTGEKVFLECVQDMDHENMFWYRQDPGLGLRLIYFSYDVKMKEKGDIPEGYSVSREKKERFSLILESASTNQTSMYLCASSGRGSQETQYFGPGTRLLVL.

The sample holds a few counts of this clonotype. The chain recombines TRBV27 with TRBJ1-1; D is ambiguous. Per the germline V gene, CDR1 is MNHEY and CDR2 is SMNVEV (reference sequence). The V end was cut by 1 base, the J end by 3 bases, with 6 bases between. The CDR3 is 13 residues long. CDR3 region: CASSLLVDTEAFF. CDR3 DNA sequence: TGTGCCAGCAGTTTATTGGTTGACACTGAAGCTTTCTTT.